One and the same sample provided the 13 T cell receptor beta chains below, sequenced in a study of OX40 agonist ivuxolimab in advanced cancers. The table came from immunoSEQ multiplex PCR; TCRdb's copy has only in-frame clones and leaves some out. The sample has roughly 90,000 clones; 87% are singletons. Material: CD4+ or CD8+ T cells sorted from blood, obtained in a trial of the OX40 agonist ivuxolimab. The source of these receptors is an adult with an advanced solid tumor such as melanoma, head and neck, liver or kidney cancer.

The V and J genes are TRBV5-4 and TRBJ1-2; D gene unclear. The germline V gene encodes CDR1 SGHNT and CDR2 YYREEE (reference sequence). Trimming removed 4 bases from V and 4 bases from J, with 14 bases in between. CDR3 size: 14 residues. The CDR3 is CASSRLAGPYGYTF. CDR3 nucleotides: TGTGCCAGCAGCCGCCTCGCTGGCCCCTATGGCTACACCTTC.

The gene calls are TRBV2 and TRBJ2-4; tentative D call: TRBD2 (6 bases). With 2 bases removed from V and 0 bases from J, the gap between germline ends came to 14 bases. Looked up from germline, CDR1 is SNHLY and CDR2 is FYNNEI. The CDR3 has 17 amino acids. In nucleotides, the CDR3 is TGTGCCAGCAGTGAAAGACTAGTAGGACAAGCCAAAAACATTCAGTACTTC. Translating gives CASSERLVGQAKNIQYF.

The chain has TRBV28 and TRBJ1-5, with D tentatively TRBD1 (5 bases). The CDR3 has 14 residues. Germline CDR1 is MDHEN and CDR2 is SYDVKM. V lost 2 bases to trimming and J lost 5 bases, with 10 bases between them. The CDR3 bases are TGTGCCAGCAGTTTAACACAGGAGGATCAGCCCCAGCATTTT. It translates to CASSLTQEDQPQHF.

In nucleotides, the CDR3 is TGTGCCAGCAGTGATGATAGCGGGGGGGGTAATGAGCAGTTCTTC. Encoded protein: CASSDDSGGGNEQFF. The chain couples TRBV2 to TRBJ2-1; 11 positions match TRBD2. This CDR3 spans 15 amino acids. V lost 3 bases and J lost 7; bases outside the gene matches: 5. The germline V gene has CDR1 SNHLY and CDR2 FYNNEI.

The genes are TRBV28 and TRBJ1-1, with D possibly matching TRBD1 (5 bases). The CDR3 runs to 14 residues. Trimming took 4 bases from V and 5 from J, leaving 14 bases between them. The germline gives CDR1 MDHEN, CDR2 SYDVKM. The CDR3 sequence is CASSSPGVRTEAFF. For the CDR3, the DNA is TGTGCCAGCAGTTCCCCGGGGGTACGGACTGAAGCTTTCTTT.

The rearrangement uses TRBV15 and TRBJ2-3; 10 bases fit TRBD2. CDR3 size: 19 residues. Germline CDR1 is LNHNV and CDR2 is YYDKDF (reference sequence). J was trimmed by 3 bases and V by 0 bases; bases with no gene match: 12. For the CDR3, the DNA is TGTGCCACCAGCAGAGATCCGGGGGTAGCGGGAGGTGGGACAGATACGCAGTATTTT. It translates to CATSRDPGVAGGGTDTQYF. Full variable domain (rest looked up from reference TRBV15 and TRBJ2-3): DAMVIQNPRYQVTQFGKPVTLSCSQTLNHNVMYWYQQKSSQAPKLLFHYYDKDFNNEADTPDNFQSRRPNTSFCFLDIRSPGLGDTAMYLCATSRDPGVAGGGTDTQYFGPGTRLTVL.

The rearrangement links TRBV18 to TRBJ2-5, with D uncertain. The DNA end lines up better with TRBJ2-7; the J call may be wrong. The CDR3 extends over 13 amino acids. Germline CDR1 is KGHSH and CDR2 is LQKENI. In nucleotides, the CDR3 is TGTGCCAGCTCCCCCGGGTTGAACGACGAGCAGTACTTC. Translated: CASSPGLNDEQYF.

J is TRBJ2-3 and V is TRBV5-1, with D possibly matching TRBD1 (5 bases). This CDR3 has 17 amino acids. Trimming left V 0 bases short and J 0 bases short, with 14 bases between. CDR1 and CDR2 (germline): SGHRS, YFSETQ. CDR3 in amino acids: CASSLEGRKPSTDTQYF. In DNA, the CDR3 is TGCGCCAGCAGCTTGGAGGGGCGCAAACCTAGCACAGATACGCAGTATTTT.

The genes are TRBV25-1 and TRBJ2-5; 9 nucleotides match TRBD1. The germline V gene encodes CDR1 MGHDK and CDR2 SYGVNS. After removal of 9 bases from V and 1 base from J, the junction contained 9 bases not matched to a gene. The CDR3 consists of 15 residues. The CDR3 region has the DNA TGTGCCAGTGAAGGGACAGGGACGGCCCAAGAGACCCAGTACTTC. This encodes CASEGTGTAQETQYF.

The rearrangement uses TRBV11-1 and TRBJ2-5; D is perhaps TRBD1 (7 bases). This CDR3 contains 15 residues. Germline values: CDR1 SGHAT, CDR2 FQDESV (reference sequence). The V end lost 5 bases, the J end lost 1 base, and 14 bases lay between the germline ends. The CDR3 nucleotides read TGTGCCAGCAGCCCCCGACAGGGAGGCCAAGAGACCCAGTACTTC. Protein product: CASSPRQGGQETQYF.

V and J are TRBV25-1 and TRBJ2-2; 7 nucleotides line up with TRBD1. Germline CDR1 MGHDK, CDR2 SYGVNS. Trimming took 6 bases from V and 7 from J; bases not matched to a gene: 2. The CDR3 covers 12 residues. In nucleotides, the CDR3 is TGTGCCAGCAGCACAGGGGTCGGGGAGCTGTTTTTT. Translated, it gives CASSTGVGELFF.

CDR3 in amino acids: CASSQGEERDGYEQYF. The DNA for the CDR3 is TGCGCCAGCAGCCAAGGGGAGGAGCGGGACGGCTACGAGCAGTACTTC. The chain couples TRBV4-1 to TRBJ2-7; 7 positions match TRBD2. Germline lookup yields CDR1 MGHRA and CDR2 YSYEKL. The V and J ends lost 1 base and 3 bases, in that order; junction bases with no gene match: 9. The CDR3 loop spans 16 amino acids.

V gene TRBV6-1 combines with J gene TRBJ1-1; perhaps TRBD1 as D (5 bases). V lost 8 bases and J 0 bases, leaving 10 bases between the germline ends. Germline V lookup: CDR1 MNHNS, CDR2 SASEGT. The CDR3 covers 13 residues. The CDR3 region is CASQWDLNTEAFF. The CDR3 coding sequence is TGTGCCAGCCAGTGGGACCTGAACACTGAAGCTTTCTTT.